This T cell receptor beta chain was identified during a study of Ad26.COV2.S vaccination and SARS-CoV-2 variants. TCRdb keeps only in-frame clones here, not all; method: immunoSEQ multiplex PCR. The table has a few hundred thousand clones, roughly 90% seen once; the top ten hold 1.5% to 2%. The treatment was: roughly 20 received Ad26.COV2.S at low or high dose, single or two shots; roughly five received placebo; per-sample allocation not given. Samples were taken on day 63 after the first vaccine or placebo injection. An 18-55-year-old adult in Boston served as donor. Germline lookup yields CDR1 LGHNA and CDR2 YSLEER. V lost 1 base and J lost 5, with 11 bases in between. There are 14 residues in the CDR3. Whole-study findings and limits: Placebo recipients showed lower spike-specific TCR breadth than vaccinees.

For this clone: The antigen is unknown.

This specimen consisted of peripheral blood, obtained in a trial of Ad26.COV2.S vaccine versus placebo. V is TRBV4-3 and J is TRBJ2-5, with D perhaps TRBD2 (5 bases). The sequence was obtained from a person aged 18-65 years who received the Ad26.COV2.S COVID-19 vaccine or a placebo. The DNA for the CDR3 is TGCGCCAGCAGCCAAGGGAGGCGGGTGGAGACCCAGTACTTC. Amino acid sequence: CASSQGRRVETQYF.